The sequence of this T cell receptor (beta chain) was determined in a study of cytomegalovirus exposure and HLA in healthy donors (dated by TCRdb to 2016 to 2017). The study in broad terms: According to an earlier analysis of 550 to 750 of the donors, about 170 million T cells yielded 95 million to 140 million unique TCR beta sequences and about 300 Gb of sequence data. To predict cytomegalovirus infection status, the study brought together high-throughput TCR immunosequencing, statistical association of individual TCRs with disease status, and machine learning. Every discovery cohort repertoire had been produced on one sequencing platform. The genetic ancestry cluster associated with self-reported Caucasian donors included 70% to 85% of the 398 genotyped donors. Five DR-DQ haplotypes were handled as single units for association and clustering because linkage in the cohort was strong. The T cell repertoires of several hundred subjects were profiled by immunosequencing and related to cytomegalovirus serostatus. Along with the approximately 650-subject first cohort, a separate validation cohort of over a hundred different subjects was used. To study patterns of TCR occurrence, a later analysis re-analyzed previously published TCR beta repertoires from just over 650 donors and added high-resolution HLA genotyping. To decide whether each TCR beta V gene segment behaved as functional or pseudogenic, an earlier analysis of approximately 620 of the donors relied on high-throughput TCR beta sequencing. Alongside the repertoire data, information on donor age, sex, ethnicity and CMV serostatus was compiled. An early release that covered approximately 600 HLA-typed donors contained around 300 gigabases of sequencing data and roughly 84 million unique TCR sequences. A later genetic analysis used genome-wide SNP genotypes for about three fifths of the 666 donors, treating that subset as a discovery cohort. In the later analysis, no new phenotypic data were used to find candidate immune exposures; instead, reliance was placed on TCR beta sequences and their occurrence across donors. Among under 450 genotyped donors of the cohort, an average of roughly 240,000 unique TCR beta nucleotide sequences were sequenced per donor, about a sixth of them non-productive. The study was designed to test whether signatures of past pathogen exposure could be identified by cataloging public T cell receptors. Both class I and class II loci were covered by HLA typing, at four-digit resolution. The number of typed donors differed by locus: about 620-640 for A, B, C, DRB1 and DQB1; approximately 540 for DQA1; around 610 for DPA1; and some 430 for DPB1. What the authors observed across the whole study: A total of about 150 TCR beta chains were listed by the study as associated with cytomegalovirus. Roughly uniform sequencing depth across donors was assumed in presence/absence analyses, although this assumption may not hold. When HLA alleles, especially DR and DQ, strongly co-occurred, TCR associations were difficult to assign to individual alleles. A later genetic analysis reported fewer N-insertions in productive TCRs among donors in an Asian-associated ancestry cluster than the approximately 670-donor mean. A few of the identified cytomegalovirus-associated TCR beta chains were confirmed in vitro to be specific for cytomegalovirus antigens. Specific HLA alleles were associated with 18,000 or so TCR beta sequences at a false discovery rate of 0.05 in a later analysis. In an earlier analysis of around 600 of the donors, most TCR beta V segments appeared in productive rearrangements about 90% or about 30% of the time, broadly matching IMGT annotations. Only TCR beta chains were sequenced in this cohort, and the absence of alpha or paired-chain data limited detectable features. A further reported finding was that TCR beta sequences accurately predicted the HLA-A and HLA-B alleles for most subjects in the first cohort. According to a later analysis, parvovirus B19, influenza, CMV and Epstein-Barr virus appeared linked to several top co-occurrence clusters. The earlier analysis of about 600 of the donors excluded seventeen rarely observed V segments, including chromosome 9 orphons, because counts were too low. Most TCR sequences were seen in very few donors, while some public TCRs were found in many individuals. Linkage disequilibrium might explain the correlated functional status among segregating V segments, but an unknown experimental factor could not be excluded. In a later analysis, TCR association rates were found to vary across HLA loci, with the most associated TCRs seen for DRB1 alleles and the fewest for HLA-C alleles. In both the original and validation cohorts, the classifier was reported to diagnose cytomegalovirus status with high specificity and sensitivity. V-gene and J-gene trimming of TCR beta chains was associated with a missense DCLRE1C variant in a later genetic analysis, and the association was replicated in an independent cohort. In a later analysis, HLA-associated TCR beta chains were found to be more clonally expanded and to have lower generation probabilities than equally common non-associated chains. Most CMV-associated TCR beta chains appeared to be HLA-restricted in a later analysis, and the HLA associations seemed to be driven largely by CMV exposure. HLA typing was unavailable for some donors at each locus, so association tests used only the typed subset. The authors suggested that the approach could potentially be generalized to other disease states and immunological phenotypes. The sequencing pipeline was judged likely to have produced a cluster of highly shared sequence variants as a technical artifact. For the cohort, immune exposure information was limited to CMV serostatus.

The cohort was made up of about 670 healthy bone marrow donors. Cohort members were all nominally healthy when sampled, although unrecorded immune exposures were likely present. The donor tested CMV seropositive, placing the donor among the 250 to 300 seropositive members of the cohort. A peripheral blood sample was provided by each donor, and peripheral blood mononuclear cells were used for TCR beta sequencing. The Qiagen DNeasy Blood Extraction Kit was used to extract genomic DNA from the blood cell samples. Library preparation used the immunoSEQ multiplex PCR assay. For the multiplex PCR, a mixture combining 60 forward primers for TCR Vbeta segments and 13 reverse primers for TCR Jbeta segments was used. The CDR3 region of rearranged TCR beta genes was amplified from genomic DNA with a multiplex PCR assay. On the Illumina HiSeq System, the amplified TCR beta libraries were sequenced as 87-base-pair reads. The authors' analysis ran thus. Across the 666 repertoires, a later analysis counted tens of millions of unique TCR beta chains, around 10 million of which were shared by at least two donors. A nearest-neighbor algorithm error-corrected the raw reads and collapsed the reads into unique sequences, merging closely related sequences to remove PCR and sequencing errors. V, D and J gene segments were assigned by aligning CDR3 sequences to IMGT reference sequences. Each retained sequence needed at least a six-nucleotide match to both a V gene segment and a J gene segment. Rearrangements were classified as productive when the CDR3 lacked stop codons and remained in frame with V and J, and all other rearrangements were classified as non-productive. CDR3 was defined according to IMGT convention as the region running from the second conserved V-encoded cysteine to the conserved J-encoded phenylalanine. In an earlier analysis of more than 550 of the donors, sequences lacking an unambiguous match to a single V gene segment were excluded. An earlier analysis of 587 of the donors classified V segments as functional when productive rearrangements were above 56.7% and as segregating when the standard deviation between donors was above 5%. A statistical classification framework was built for diagnosing cytomegalovirus status from the catalog of TCR beta chain sequences. In a later analysis, TCR nucleotide sequences were compared against IMGT/GENE-DB human TR gene sequences so that V and J genes could be assigned. Using the TCRdist pipeline, a later analysis assigned CDR3 sequences along with most-parsimonious VDJ recombination scenarios. In a later analysis, each TCR beta chain was defined by its CDR3 amino acid sequence together with its V-gene family, and reads lacking a unique V-gene family were excluded. A later analysis removed 592 highly shared, low-generation-probability nucleotide sequences to deal with suspected cross-contamination and a sequencing artifact. In a later analysis, a clonal expansion index was calculated for each public chain from normalized within-repertoire ranks of inferred template counts. A later analysis computed generation probabilities with a VDJ recombination model fitted to out-of-frame rearrangements, and checked the results against IGoR. A later analysis scored TCR-TCR, TCR-HLA and TCR-CMV co-occurrence with hypergeometric tests, applying a repertoire-size bias correction to TCR pairs. False discovery rates were estimated in a later analysis by permuting HLA or CMV assignments 20 times. In a later analysis, co-occurring TCRs were grouped using DBSCAN, and TCRdist sequence similarity was added for clustering within HLA-allele-positive subsets. Co-occurrence clustering excluded repertoires with fewer than 30,000 or more than 120,000 public chains, plus five with anomalous nucleotide sharing. TCRdb carries this immuneACCESS record with in-frame sequences only. Its versions omit some clonotypes, under half of them owing to an unresolved V gene in the studies checked, with the rest unexplained. V and J calls and clone size are given by that table; D and trimming were obtained from the DNA. The sample data list roughly 80,000 clones, and 73% of these were observed just once. The ten largest account for roughly 15% of the sample.

Of note for this clone: It has no known antigen specificity. Base qualities are not recorded, but no much larger clone differs from it by a single base.

Specimen: PBMCs. The sequence derives from a woman in her 40s in good health and CMV-seropositive.

CDR3 protein: CASSVEGPGTGELFF. The DNA reads TGTGCCAGCAGTGTGGAGGGACCGGGGACCGGGGAGCTGTTTTTT. The chain couples TRBV6-4 to TRBJ2-2; a tentative D call is TRBD2 (6 bases match). Including the terminal cysteine and phenylalanine, the CDR3 comprises 15 residues. Only CDR3 DNA is held: 45 bases, read in frame from base 1. Between the V and J ends, shortened by 4 bases and 5 bases respectively, the junction contains 14 bases. In the germline V gene, CDR1 corresponds to MRHNA and CDR2 to SNTAGT.